This record looks at one T cell receptor beta chain sequence and its context. Its antigen is as yet unknown. This entry is derived from a study of cytomegalovirus exposure and HLA in healthy donors. PCR was performed using 60 Vbeta and 13 Jbeta primers. Some clones are missing from TCRdb's copy, which holds only in-frame ones; the method was immunoSEQ multiplex PCR. The table lists 150,000 to 200,000 clones, around 86% of them singletons. Broader study findings: According to reports, the classifier identified cytomegalovirus status with high specificity and sensitivity.

V was clipped by 0 bases and J by 5 bases, with 9 bases between them. Germline lookup yields CDR1 SGHRS and CDR2 YFSETQ. The CDR3 covers 15 residues. The receptor's source is a woman aged 18-30 years in good health and CMV-seronegative. Sequencing used PBMCs. The chain couples TRBV5-1 to TRBJ1-6; a possible D gene is TRBD1 (5 bases). Written as DNA, the CDR3 is TGCGCCAGCAGCTTGGGACAGAAAAATAATTCACCCCTCCACTTT. Its translation is CASSLGQKNNSPLHF.